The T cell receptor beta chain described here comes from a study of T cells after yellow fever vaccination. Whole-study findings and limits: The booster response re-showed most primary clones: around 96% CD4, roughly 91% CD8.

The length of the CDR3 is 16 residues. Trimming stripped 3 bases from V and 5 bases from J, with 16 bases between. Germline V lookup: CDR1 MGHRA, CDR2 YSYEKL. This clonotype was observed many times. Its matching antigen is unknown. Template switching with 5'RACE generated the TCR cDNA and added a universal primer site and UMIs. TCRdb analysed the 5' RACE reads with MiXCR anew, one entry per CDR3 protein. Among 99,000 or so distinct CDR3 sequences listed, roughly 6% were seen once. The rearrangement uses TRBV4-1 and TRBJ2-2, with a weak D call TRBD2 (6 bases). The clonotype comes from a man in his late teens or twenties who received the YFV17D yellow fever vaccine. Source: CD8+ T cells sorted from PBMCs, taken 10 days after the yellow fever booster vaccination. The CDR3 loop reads CASSQPPGERTGELFF. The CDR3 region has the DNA TGCGCCAGCAGCCAGCCCCCGGGGGAGAGGACCGGGGAGCTGTTTTTT.